What follows describes a single T cell receptor (beta chain). No cognate antigen has been identified for it. Per-base qualities were not stored, and no clone one base away is much larger. Trimming removed 3 bases from V and 0 bases from J, leaving 9 bases between the germline ends. The CDR3 measures 15 amino acids from cysteine to phenylalanine. This entry keeps only the CDR3 DNA: 45 bases, framed from base 1. Sequences MDHEN (CDR1) and SYDVKM (CDR2) are obtained from the germline V gene. The data stem from a study of blood T cells in healthy people across ages (dated by TCRdb to 2013 to 2016). As for the study more broadly: Template switching captured roughly one uniquely barcoded TCR beta cDNA molecule per two T cells in model experiments. Donors were grouped into four age groups: young (average roughly 15 years), middle-aged (roughly 37), aged (around 60) and long-lived (about 90). To avoid experimental bias, donors of different ages were distributed randomly across sequencing lanes. Using the same blood draw, the study looked at two additional independent replicas of 1 million unique cDNA reads for two donors, one aged 18 to 30 and the other aged 80 or older. The study measured age-related changes in TCR beta repertoire diversity using deep sequencing normalized with unique cDNA molecular identifiers. Study-level results and caveats: Total diversity estimates from one million sequenced T cells were considered lower bounds and underestimates. Observed TCR beta diversity per million T cells fell roughly linearly with age, and a significant reduction was already apparent by age roughly 40. There was a strong correlation between observed TCR beta diversity and the percentage of naive T cells measured by flow cytometry. Compared with the aged group, the long-lived group had more naive CD4+ T cells, fewer expanded clones and increased TCR diversity, suggesting age selection. The CMV infection status of donors was not known, potentially confounding age-related changes in expanded clonotypes. Bulk unsorted PBMC profiling prevented conclusive comparison of naive and antigen-experienced compartments.

The approximately 41 donors, aged 6 to 90 years, were systemically healthy Caucasian individuals from Russia. Each donor gave 9.5 to 10 milliliters of peripheral blood, drawn into EDTA-treated Vacutainer tubes. PBMCs were isolated by Ficoll-Paque density-gradient centrifugation, with at least 6.5 million obtained per sample. Total RNA, at least 6 micrograms per sample, was extracted from PBMCs with Trizol reagent. Naive CD45RAhigh/CD27high T cell percentages were measured by flow cytometry on a PBMC aliquot from every donor. Libraries were prepared through 5' RACE. Sequencing took place on an Illumina HiSeq 2500. A second PCR of about 6 to 11 cycles was performed with a sample-barcoded 5' primer and a J-beta primer mix. A unique molecular identifier was introduced onto each TCR beta cDNA molecule by a template-switch 5' adaptor carrying 12 random nucleotides. At least 2.5 million CDR3-containing paired-end reads were obtained from each sample. First-strand cDNA synthesis was performed from all RNA using the Mint cDNA synthesis kit, with priming by a TRBC-specific oligonucleotide. All cDNA was treated with uracil-DNA glycosylase and then went through a first 18-cycle PCR with the universal primers M1SS and BC2_uni_R. Processing in the source paper ran as follows. For normalization, 1 million high-quality reads were randomly selected from each sample, with every read carrying a distinct molecular identifier. Instead of being binned into consensus sequences, reads that shared molecular identifiers were thrown out. MiTCR, with a Q25 quality threshold and the strictest error-elimination algorithm, was used for CDR3 identification, clonotype clustering and error correction. A nonparametric unseen species model using Euler transformation provided a lower-bound estimate of total TCR beta diversity. The public sequencing data were trimmed at Q25 with fastp and processed into clonotypes with MiXCR by TCRdb, which kept only in-frame beta chains. Under each unique CDR3 protein, matching rows form one entry showing the most common genes and DNA. Here the V and J calls rest on TCRdb's processing, not on the authors' analysis. This sample holds more than 1,400,000 distinct CDR3 sequences; around 42% were observed only once. The ten largest make up approximately 7.9% of the sample.

The sample was blood. This sequence was found in a woman between 18 and 30 years old in good health. Recombination joined TRBV28 with TRBJ1-5; the D gene cannot be resolved reliably. For the CDR3, the sequence is CASSFRHTSNQPQHF. Read as DNA, the sequence is TGTGCCAGCAGTTTCCGTCACACTAGCAATCAGCCCCAGCATTTT.